A single sample gave rise to the 30 T cell receptor beta chains below, sequenced in a study of blood T cell repertoires in COVID-19. The table came from immunoSEQ multiplex PCR; TCRdb's copy has only in-frame clones and leaves some out. The sample lists about 200,000 clones, roughly 81% occurring once. Sequenced material: peripheral blood. These receptors originate from a woman between 50 and 59 years old with active or convalescent COVID-19.

The J gene is TRBJ1-2, the V gene TRBV6-5; 9 bases are shared with TRBD1. Germline CDR1 reads MNHEY; CDR2 reads SVGAGI. V shed 6 bases and J 6 bases; nucleotides not matched to a gene: 11. The CDR3 length is 15 residues. CDR3 DNA sequence: TGTGCCAGCAGCCGCACCCGACAGGGGGGTGATGGCTACACCTTC. Translation gives CASSRTRQGGDGYTF.

This clone has more than one count but fewer than ten. The chain has TRBV28 and TRBJ1-5; D ambiguous. This CDR3 contains 16 residues. V was shortened by 2 bases and J by 0 bases, with 11 bases between the two germline ends. CDR1 is MDHEN and CDR2 is SYDVKM in the germline V gene. The CDR3 is CASSLIDGYSNQPQHF. The CDR3 DNA reads TGTGCCAGCAGTTTAATCGACGGGTATAGCAATCAGCCCCAGCATTTT.

The chain has TRBV4-1 and TRBJ2-1, with 12 bases identical to TRBD2. CDR1 MGHRA and CDR2 YSYEKL come from the germline V gene. The CDR3 covers 17 residues. V shed 4 bases and J 4 bases; nucleotides not matched to a gene: 8. DNA of the CDR3: TGCGCCAGCAGCCCGAGGACTAGCGGGAATCGGTACAATGAGCAGTTCTTC. Translating gives CASSPRTSGNRYNEQFF.

In this sample, this clone turned up a few times. The chain links TRBV28 to TRBJ1-1; D gene unclear. Germline V gene lookup returns CDR1 MDHEN and CDR2 SYDVKM. The CDR3 length is 13 residues. Trimming removed 2 bases at V and 7 bases at J, with 11 bases between. For the CDR3, the DNA is TGTGCCAGCAGTTTACGAGGGTTTCTTGAAGCTTTCTTT. Its protein is CASSLRGFLEAFF.

The chain joins TRBV6-5 to TRBJ2-3; 11 nucleotides align to TRBD2. V gave up 2 bases and J gave up 6 bases; unmatched junction bases: 1. Germline assignment: CDR1 MNHEY and CDR2 SVGAGI. This CDR3 region has 14 residues. This CDR3 is CASSYRTSGDTQYF. The DNA for the CDR3 is TGTGCCAGCAGTTACAGGACTAGCGGGGATACGCAGTATTTT.

J is TRBJ2-2 and V is TRBV4-2; maybe TRBD2 (6 bases). From germline, CDR1 is LGHNA and CDR2 YNFKEQ. This CDR3 contains 15 residues. Deletions cut 6 bases from V and 0 bases from J, with 11 bases between. The CDR3 sequence: CASSRGTANTGELFF. The CDR3 coding sequence is TGTGCCAGCAGTCGCGGGACGGCGAACACCGGGGAGCTGTTTTTT.

The V gene is TRBV5-4, the J gene TRBJ2-3, with TRBD1 identical over 8 bases. V lost 4 bases to trimming and J lost 6 bases; unmatched junction nucleotides: 10. CDR3 size: 15 residues. CDR1 and CDR2 from the germline V gene are SGHNT and YYREEE (reference sequence). The CDR3 DNA reads TGTGCCAGCAGCGCCGGACAGGGTGGAGGTGATACGCAGTATTTT. Translation gives CASSAGQGGGDTQYF.

The chain recombines TRBV5-6 with TRBJ2-3; the D gene is possibly TRBD1 (6 bases). V lost 7 bases, J lost 2 bases, and 11 bases lay in between. CDR3 length equals 13 residues. The germline gives CDR1 SGHDT, CDR2 YYEEEE. This CDR3 is CASQGQSTDTQYF. CDR3 DNA: TGTGCCAGCCAAGGACAGTCCACAGATACGCAGTATTTT.

This clone occurred a few times. The V call is TRBV29-1, the J call TRBJ1-1; 7 bases are a match to TRBD1. V lost 7 bases and J lost 6; bases outside the gene matches: 11. The CDR3 spans 13 residues. CDR1 and CDR2 from the germline V gene are SQVTM and ANQGSEA. The CDR3 spells CSAPGQSIPEAFF. DNA for the CDR3: TGCAGCGCCCCGGGACAGTCAATCCCTGAAGCTTTCTTT. The full variable domain, with the rest looked up from reference TRBV29-1 and TRBJ1-1, is SAVISQKPSRDICQRGTSLTIQCQVDSQVTMMFWYRQQPGQSLTLIATANQGSEATYESGFVIDKFPISRPNLTFSTLTVSNMSPEDSSIYLCSAPGQSIPEAFFGQGTRLTVV.

V and J are TRBV19 and TRBJ1-4, with D perhaps TRBD1 (5 bases). V dropped 11 bases and J dropped 1 base, with 20 bases sitting between them. The germline gives CDR1 LNHDA, CDR2 SQIVND (reference sequence). CDR3 length: 16 amino acids. The CDR3 DNA reads TGTGCCGCGGGGGGTGGACCGGGAGGAACTAATGAAAAACTGTTTTTT. It encodes CAAGGGPGGTNEKLFF.

V and J are TRBV19 and TRBJ1-5; TRBD1 aligns across 8 bases. CDR1 LNHDA and CDR2 SQIVND come from the germline V gene (reference sequence). CDR3 length: 16 amino acids. The J segment lost 2 bases and the V segment lost 4 bases, leaving 7 bases of the junction unmatched. The CDR3 DNA reads TGTGCCAGTAGTACTAACGGACAGGGCGGCAATCAGCCCCAGCATTTT. It specifies CASSTNGQGGNQPQHF.

The genes are TRBV23-1 and TRBJ2-7, with a tentative D call TRBD1 (6 bases). TRBV23-1 qualifies as an ORF whose function is uncertain. Trimming removed 6 bases from V and 2 bases from J, with 14 bases in between. The CDR3 consists of 14 residues. DNA of the CDR3: TGCGCCAGCAGACTCGGGACACCCACCTACGAGCAGTACTTC. This translates into CASRLGTPTYEQYF.

The CDR3 reads CASSEYRADYGYTF. DNA of the CDR3: TGTGCCAGCAGCGAGTACAGGGCGGACTATGGCTACACCTTC. The rearrangement uses TRBV7-2 and TRBJ1-2; tentative D call: TRBD1 (6 bases). The germline gives CDR1 SGHTA, CDR2 FQGNSA. The CDR3 is 14 amino acids. Deletions cut 5 bases from V and 3 bases from J, with 13 bases between.

The V gene is TRBV10-3, the J gene TRBJ1-1, with TRBD1 identical over 10 bases. V was pared by 5 bases and J by 5 bases, with 2 bases of the junction left unmatched. The germline gives CDR1 ENHRY, CDR2 SYGVKD. The CDR3 is 13 residues long. The DNA of the CDR3 is TGTGCCATCAGTACGGGACAGGGGACTGAAGCTTTCTTT. Translation: CAISTGQGTEAFF.

The genes are TRBV11-3 and TRBJ2-5, with a tentative D call TRBD1 (5 bases). Trimming left V 5 bases short and J 5 bases short, with 15 bases between. The CDR3 length is 14 residues. The V gene's germline CDR1 is SGHNT and CDR2 YENEEA. CDR3 in amino acids: CASSPRSGQETQYF. The CDR3 bases are TGTGCCAGCAGCCCTCGGTCAGGGCAGGAGACCCAGTACTTC.

J is TRBJ2-1 and V is TRBV2, with D perhaps matching TRBD1 (6 bases). Trimming left V 4 bases short and J 5 bases short, with 12 bases between. This CDR3 is 14 amino acids long. CDR1 and CDR2 from the germline V gene are SNHLY and FYNNEI. CDR3 sequence: CASSATQGDNEQFF. In nucleotides, the CDR3 is TGTGCCAGCAGTGCGACACAGGGAGACAATGAGCAGTTCTTC.

The chain employs TRBV6-6 and TRBJ1-2, with a tentative D call TRBD1 (6 bases). From germline, CDR1 is MNHNY and CDR2 SVGAGI (reference sequence). The CDR3 loop spans 14 amino acids. With 5 bases removed from V and 4 bases from J, the gap between germline ends came to 14 bases. The CDR3 region is CASSNPGTLYGYTF. CDR3 nucleotide sequence: TGTGCCAGCAGTAACCCCGGGACACTCTATGGCTACACCTTC.

V and J are TRBV6-6 and TRBJ1-3, with a weak D call TRBD1 (6 bases). Trimming took off 11 bases at V and 1 base at J, with 9 bases between the two ends. Per germline, CDR1 MNHNY and CDR2 SVGAGI (reference sequence). The CDR3 runs to 12 residues. CDR3 loop: CAATGSGNTIYF. The DNA of the CDR3 is TGTGCCGCTACAGGGTCTGGAAACACCATATATTTT.

This clone was picked up a small number of times. The CDR3 region is CASGLVLGGQNNSPLHF. DNA for the CDR3: TGTGCTAGTGGTTTGGTCCTCGGGGGACAGAATAATTCACCCCTCCACTTT. The chain combines TRBV12-5 with TRBJ1-6; 7 bases match TRBD1. The CDR3 has 17 amino acids. CDR1 is LGHNT and CDR2 is FRNRAP in the germline V gene. V lost 0 bases to trimming and J lost 5 bases; unmatched junction nucleotides: 7.

The genes are TRBV5-1 and TRBJ1-5; D is undetermined. Trimming left V 0 bases short and J 3 bases short, with 10 bases between. This CDR3 has 15 residues. Germline lookup yields CDR1 SGHRS and CDR2 YFSETQ. The CDR3 reads CASSLGSQNNQPQHF. In DNA form, the CDR3 reads TGCGCCAGCAGCTTGGGGTCACAGAACAATCAGCCCCAGCATTTT.

V and J are TRBV24-1 and TRBJ2-3; TRBD2 matches 13 bases. V lost 4 bases to trimming and J lost 11 bases; unmatched junction nucleotides: 5. The CDR3 is made up of 14 amino acids. Germline-derived CDR1 and CDR2 are KGHDR and SFDVKD. The CDR3, as DNA: TGTGCCACCAGTGACCCGACTAGCGGGGGGTTGCAGTATTTT. The encoded protein is CATSDPTSGGLQYF.

This clone was picked up one time. The rearrangement uses TRBV7-9 and TRBJ1-1; no reliable D call. CDR3 length: 12 residues. The V and J ends lost 1 base and 11 bases respectively, with 11 bases between them. Germline loops: CDR1 SEHNR, CDR2 FQNEAQ (reference sequence). This CDR3 reads CASSLVSRDAFF. The CDR3 DNA sequence: TGTGCCAGCAGCTTAGTTTCGAGGGATGCTTTCTTT. The full variable domain, rest sourced from reference TRBV7-9 and TRBJ1-1, is DTGVSQNPRHKITKRGQNVTFRCDPISEHNRLYWYRQTLGQGPEFLTYFQNEAQLEKSRLLSDRFSAERPKGSFSTLEIQRTEQGDSAMYLCASSLVSRDAFFGQGTRLTVV.

This clone was detected once. The chain recombines TRBV6-5 with TRBJ1-2; D is unclear. The CDR3 spans 14 residues. Germline CDR1 reads MNHEY; CDR2 reads SVGAGI. V was trimmed by 6 bases and J by 4 bases, leaving 15 bases between them. The CDR3: CASSPGTDIYGYTF. The CDR3 nucleotides are TGTGCCAGCAGCCCCGGAACAGATATCTATGGCTACACCTTC.

This clone is a singleton in its sample. The chain carries TRBV5-1 and TRBJ1-5; D gene ambiguous. Germline-derived CDR1 and CDR2 are SGHRS and YFSETQ. V gave up 5 bases and J gave up 0 bases, with 12 bases separating them. The CDR3 length is 15 residues. CDR3 sequence reads: CASSREGYSNQPQHF. The DNA of the CDR3 is TGCGCCAGCAGTAGGGAGGGTTATAGCAATCAGCCCCAGCATTTT.

The chain uses TRBV3-1 (or the pseudogene TRBV3-2) and TRBJ2-7; TRBD2 matches 10 bases. Germline V gene data show CDR1 as LGHDT and CDR2 as YNNKEL (reference sequence). Losses at the gene ends were 5 bases for V and 3 bases for J; bases not matched to a gene: 13. There are 17 residues in the CDR3. This chain's CDR3 is CASSYGRASGSLYEQYF. The CDR3 coding sequence is TGTGCCAGCAGCTACGGAAGGGCTAGCGGGAGTCTCTACGAGCAGTACTTC.

This sequence joins TRBV6-4 and TRBJ2-1, with a possible D match to TRBD2 (5 bases). V gave up 3 bases and J gave up 5 bases, with 11 bases separating them. Per germline, CDR1 MRHNA and CDR2 SNTAGT. The CDR3 length is 14 residues. The CDR3 sequence is CASSDRWENNEQFF. In DNA, the CDR3 is TGTGCCAGCAGTGATCGGTGGGAGAACAATGAGCAGTTCTTC.

The rearrangement joins TRBV19 to TRBJ1-4, with 9 nucleotides matching TRBD1. V lost 3 bases, J lost 8 bases, and 7 bases stayed unmatched. The CDR3 spans 15 residues. Per germline, CDR1 LNHDA and CDR2 SQIVND (reference sequence). CDR3 DNA sequence: TGTGCCAGTAGTATTGCCGGGACAGGGTTCGAAAAACTGTTTTTT. The encoded protein is CASSIAGTGFEKLFF. The full variable domain, completed using reference TRBV19 and TRBJ1-4, is DGGITQSPKYLFRKEGQNVTLSCEQNLNHDAMYWYRQDPGQGLRLIYYSQIVNDFQKGDIAEGYSVSREKKESFPLTVTSAQKNPTAFYLCASSIAGTGFEKLFFGSGTQLSVL.

This clone was counted once. V usage is TRBV19 and J usage is TRBJ1-5; 8 positions match TRBD1. The germline gives CDR1 LNHDA, CDR2 SQIVND (reference sequence). The ends lost 6 bases at V and 0 bases at J; junction bases unmatched: 10. CDR3 length: 17 amino acids. The chain's CDR3 is CASRPGQAAYSNQPQHF. The CDR3 bases are TGTGCCAGTAGGCCGGGACAGGCCGCTTATAGCAATCAGCCCCAGCATTTT.

The V call is TRBV5-1, the J call TRBJ2-3; D is uncertain. This CDR3 has 12 amino acids. V shed 4 bases and J shed 1 base, with 4 bases lying between them. Germline V gene sequence: CDR1 SGHRS, CDR2 YFSETQ. The CDR3 loop reads CASSAGTDTQYF. As DNA, the CDR3 is TGCGCCAGCAGCGCAGGCACAGATACGCAGTATTTT.

This chain links TRBV6-5 with TRBJ1-4; 11 bases map to TRBD1. This CDR3 has 16 amino acids. Germline CDR1 is MNHEY and CDR2 is SVGAGI. After removal of 0 bases from V and 8 bases from J, the junction contained 5 bases not matched to a gene. The CDR3 loop reads CASSYSPGQGGEKLFF. The CDR3 nucleotides are TGTGCCAGCAGTTACTCACCGGGACAGGGGGGCGAAAAACTGTTTTTT.